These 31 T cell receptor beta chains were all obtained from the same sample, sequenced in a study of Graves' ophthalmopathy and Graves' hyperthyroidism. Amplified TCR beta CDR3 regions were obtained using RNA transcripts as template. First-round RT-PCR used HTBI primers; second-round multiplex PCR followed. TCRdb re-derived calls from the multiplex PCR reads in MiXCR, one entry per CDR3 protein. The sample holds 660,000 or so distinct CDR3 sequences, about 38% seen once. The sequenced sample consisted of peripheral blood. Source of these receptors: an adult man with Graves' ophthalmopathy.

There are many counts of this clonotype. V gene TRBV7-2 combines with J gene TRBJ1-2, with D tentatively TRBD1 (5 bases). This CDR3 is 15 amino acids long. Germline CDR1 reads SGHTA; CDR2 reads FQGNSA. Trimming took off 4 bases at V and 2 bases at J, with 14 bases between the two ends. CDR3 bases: TGTGCCAGCAGCTCAGGGAGGACAACCAACTATGGCTACACCTTC. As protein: CASSSGRTTNYGYTF.

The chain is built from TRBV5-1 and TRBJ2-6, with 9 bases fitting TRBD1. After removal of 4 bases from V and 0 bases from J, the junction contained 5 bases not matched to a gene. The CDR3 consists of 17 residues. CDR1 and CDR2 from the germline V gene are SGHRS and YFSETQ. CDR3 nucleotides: TGCGCCAGCAGCGCGGGACAGGGTCCCTCTGGGGCCAACGTCCTGACTTTC. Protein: CASSAGQGPSGANVLTF.

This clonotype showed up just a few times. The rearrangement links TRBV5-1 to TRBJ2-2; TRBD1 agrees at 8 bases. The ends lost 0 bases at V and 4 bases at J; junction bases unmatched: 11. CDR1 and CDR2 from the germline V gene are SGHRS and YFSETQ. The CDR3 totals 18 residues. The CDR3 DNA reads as TGCGCCAGCAGCTTGGCCTTGCAGGGGGCTTCGGGCACCGGGGAGCTGTTTTTT. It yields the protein CASSLALQGASGTGELFF.

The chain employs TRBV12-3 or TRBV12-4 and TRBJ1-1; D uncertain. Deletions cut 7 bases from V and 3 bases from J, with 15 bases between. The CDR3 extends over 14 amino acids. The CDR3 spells CASTPRSGDTEAFF. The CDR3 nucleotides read TGTGCCAGCACCCCAAGATCTGGGGACACTGAAGCTTTCTTT.

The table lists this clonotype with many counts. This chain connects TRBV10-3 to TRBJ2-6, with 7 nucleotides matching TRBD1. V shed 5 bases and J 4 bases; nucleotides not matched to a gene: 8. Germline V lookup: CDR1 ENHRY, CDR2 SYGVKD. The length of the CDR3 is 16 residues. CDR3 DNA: TGTGCCATCAGTCGGACAGGTGGCTTAGGGGCCAACGTCCTGACTTTC. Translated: CAISRTGGLGANVLTF.

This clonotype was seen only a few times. The CDR3 DNA reads TGTGCCATCAGTGAGGTCACTGAAGCTTTCTTT. Protein sequence: CAISEVTEAFF. The chain couples TRBV10-3 to TRBJ1-1; D remains ambiguous. The CDR3 is 11 amino acids. Germline V gene lookup returns CDR1 ENHRY and CDR2 SYGVKD. V was trimmed by 2 bases and J by 4 bases, leaving 2 bases between them.

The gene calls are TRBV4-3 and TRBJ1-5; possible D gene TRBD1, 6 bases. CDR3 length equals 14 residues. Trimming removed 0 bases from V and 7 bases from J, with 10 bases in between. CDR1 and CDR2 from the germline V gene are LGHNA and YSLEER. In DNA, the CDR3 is TGCGCCAGCAGCCAAGAAGGGGGAGGACAGCCCCAGCATTTT. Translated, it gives CASSQEGGGQPQHF.

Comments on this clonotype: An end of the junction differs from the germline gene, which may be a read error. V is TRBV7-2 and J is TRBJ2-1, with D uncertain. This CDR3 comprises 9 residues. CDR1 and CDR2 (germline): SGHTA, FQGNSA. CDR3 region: CASSQETDF. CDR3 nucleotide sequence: TGTGCCAGCAGCCAAGAGACGGACTTC.

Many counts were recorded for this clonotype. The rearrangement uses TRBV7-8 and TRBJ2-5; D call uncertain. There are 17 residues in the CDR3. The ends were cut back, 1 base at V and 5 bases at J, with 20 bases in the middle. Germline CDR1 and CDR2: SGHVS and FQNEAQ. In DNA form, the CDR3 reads TGTGCCAGCAGCTTAGGGATGCGGACCCACGTTGGGGAGACCCAGTACTTC. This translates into CASSLGMRTHVGETQYF.

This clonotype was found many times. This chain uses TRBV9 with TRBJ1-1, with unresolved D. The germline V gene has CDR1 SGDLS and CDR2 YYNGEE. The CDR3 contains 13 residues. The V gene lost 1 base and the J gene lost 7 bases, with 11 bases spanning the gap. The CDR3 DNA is TGTGCCAGCAGCGTAACCTTATCAGGTGAAGCTTTCTTT. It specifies CASSVTLSGEAFF. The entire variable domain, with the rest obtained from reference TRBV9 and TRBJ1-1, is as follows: DSGVTQTPKHLITATGQRVTLRCSPRSGDLSVYWYQQSLDQGLQFLIQYYNGEERAKGNILERFSAQQFPDLHSELNLSSLELGDSALYFCASSVTLSGEAFFGQGTRLTVV.

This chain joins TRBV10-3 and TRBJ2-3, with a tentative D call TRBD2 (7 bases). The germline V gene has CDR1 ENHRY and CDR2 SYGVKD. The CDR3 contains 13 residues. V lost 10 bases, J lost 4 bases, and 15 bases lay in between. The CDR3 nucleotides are TGTGCCACGAAGGGGGGGAACCCAGATACGCAGTATTTT. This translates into CATKGGNPDTQYF.

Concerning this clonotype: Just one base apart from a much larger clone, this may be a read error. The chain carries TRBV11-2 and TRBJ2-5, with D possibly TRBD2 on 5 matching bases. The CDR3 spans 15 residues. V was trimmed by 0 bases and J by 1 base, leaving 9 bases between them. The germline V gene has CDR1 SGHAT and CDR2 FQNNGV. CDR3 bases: TGTGCCAGCAGCTTAGAACTGGCGGGCCAAGAGACCCAGTACTTC. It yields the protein CASSLELAGQETQYF.

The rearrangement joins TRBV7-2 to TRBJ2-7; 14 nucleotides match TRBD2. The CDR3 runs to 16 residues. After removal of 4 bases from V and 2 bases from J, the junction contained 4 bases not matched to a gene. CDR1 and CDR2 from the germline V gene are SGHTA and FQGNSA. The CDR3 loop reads CASSWTSGGPAYEQYF. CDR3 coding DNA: TGTGCCAGCAGCTGGACTAGCGGGGGGCCAGCCTACGAGCAGTACTTC.

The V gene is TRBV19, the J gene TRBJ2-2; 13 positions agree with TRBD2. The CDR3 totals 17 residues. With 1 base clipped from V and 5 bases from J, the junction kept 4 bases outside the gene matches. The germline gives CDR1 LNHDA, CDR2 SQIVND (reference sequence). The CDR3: CASSIGTSGRGTGELFF. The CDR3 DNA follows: TGTGCCAGTAGTATAGGGACTAGCGGGAGAGGAACCGGGGAGCTGTTTTTT.

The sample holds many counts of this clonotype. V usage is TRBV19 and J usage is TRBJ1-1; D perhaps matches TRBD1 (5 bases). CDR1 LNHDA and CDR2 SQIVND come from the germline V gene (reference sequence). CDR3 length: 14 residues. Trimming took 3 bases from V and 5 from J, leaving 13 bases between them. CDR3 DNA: TGTGCCAGTAGTATGATGGGGGGTAAGACTGAAGCTTTCTTT. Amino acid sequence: CASSMMGGKTEAFF.

CDR3 region: CATSDRRANVLTF. CDR3 DNA sequence: TGTGCCACCAGTGATCGCCGGGCCAACGTCCTGACTTTC. The rearrangement links TRBV24-1 to TRBJ2-6, with D unresolved. V gave up 3 bases and J gave up 5 bases, with 4 bases separating them. CDR1 is KGHDR, CDR2 SFDVKD, per germline. This CDR3 is built from 13 residues.

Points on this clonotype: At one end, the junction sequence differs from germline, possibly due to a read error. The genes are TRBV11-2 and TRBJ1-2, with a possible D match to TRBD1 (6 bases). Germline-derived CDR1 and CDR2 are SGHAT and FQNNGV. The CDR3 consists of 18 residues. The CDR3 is CASSQYVPGAFLDYGYTF. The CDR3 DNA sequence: TGCGCCAGCAGCCAATATGTGCCGGGGGCTTTTCTGGACTATGGCTACACCTTC.

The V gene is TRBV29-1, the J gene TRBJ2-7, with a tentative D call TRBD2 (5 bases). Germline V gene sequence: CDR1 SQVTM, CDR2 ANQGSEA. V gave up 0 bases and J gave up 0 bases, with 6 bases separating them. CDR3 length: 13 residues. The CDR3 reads CSVEEGSSYEQYF. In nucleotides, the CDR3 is TGCAGCGTTGAAGAGGGGAGCTCCTACGAGCAGTACTTC.

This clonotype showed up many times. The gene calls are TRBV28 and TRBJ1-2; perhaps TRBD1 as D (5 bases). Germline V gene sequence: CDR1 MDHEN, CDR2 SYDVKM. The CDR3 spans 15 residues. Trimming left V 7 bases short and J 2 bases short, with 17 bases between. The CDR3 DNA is TGTGCCAGCACCCCCGCCGGCAGGACAAACTATGGCTACACCTTC. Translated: CASTPAGRTNYGYTF.

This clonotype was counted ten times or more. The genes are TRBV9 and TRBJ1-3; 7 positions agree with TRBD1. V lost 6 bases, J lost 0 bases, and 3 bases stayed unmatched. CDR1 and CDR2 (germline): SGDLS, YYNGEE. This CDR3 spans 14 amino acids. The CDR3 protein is CASTRGVSGNTIYF. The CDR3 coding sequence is TGTGCCAGCACCAGGGGGGTCTCTGGAAACACCATATATTTT.

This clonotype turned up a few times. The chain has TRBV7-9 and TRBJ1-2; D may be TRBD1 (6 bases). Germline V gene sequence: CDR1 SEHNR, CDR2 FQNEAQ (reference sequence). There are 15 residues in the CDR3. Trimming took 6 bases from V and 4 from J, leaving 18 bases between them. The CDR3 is CASSLLGGAGYGYTF. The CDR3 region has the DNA TGTGCCAGCAGTTTACTTGGGGGGGCGGGCTATGGCTACACCTTC.

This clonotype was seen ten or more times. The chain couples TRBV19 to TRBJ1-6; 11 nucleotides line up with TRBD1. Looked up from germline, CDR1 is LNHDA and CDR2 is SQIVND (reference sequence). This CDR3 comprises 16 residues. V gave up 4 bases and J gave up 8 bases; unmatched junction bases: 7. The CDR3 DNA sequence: TGTGCCAGTAGTACTAGGACAGGGGGCTTCGATTCACCCCTCCACTTT. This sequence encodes CASSTRTGGFDSPLHF.

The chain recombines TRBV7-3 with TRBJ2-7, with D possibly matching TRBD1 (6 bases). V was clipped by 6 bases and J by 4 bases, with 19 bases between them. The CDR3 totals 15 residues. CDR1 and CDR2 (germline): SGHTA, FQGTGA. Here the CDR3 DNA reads TGTGCCAGCAGTTTAGATTTCCACAGGGTTTACGAGCAGTACTTC. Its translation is CASSLDFHRVYEQYF. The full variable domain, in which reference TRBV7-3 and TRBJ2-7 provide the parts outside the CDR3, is GAGVSQTPSNKVTEKGKYVELRCDPISGHTALYWYRQSLGQGPEFLIYFQGTGAADDSGLPNDRFFAVRPEGSVSTLKIQRTERGDSAVYLCASSLDFHRVYEQYFGPGTRLTVT.

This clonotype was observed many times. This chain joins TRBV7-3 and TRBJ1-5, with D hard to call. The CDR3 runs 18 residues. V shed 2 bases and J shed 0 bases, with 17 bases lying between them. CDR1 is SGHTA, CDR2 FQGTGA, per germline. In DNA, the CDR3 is TGTGCCAGCAGCTTACTCCACCCTGGCACCGTTAGCAATCAGCCCCAGCATTTT. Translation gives CASSLLHPGTVSNQPQHF. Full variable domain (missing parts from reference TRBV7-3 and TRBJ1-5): GAGVSQTPSNKVTEKGKYVELRCDPISGHTALYWYRQSLGQGPEFLIYFQGTGAADDSGLPNDRFFAVRPEGSVSTLKIQRTERGDSAVYLCASSLLHPGTVSNQPQHFGDGTRLSIL.

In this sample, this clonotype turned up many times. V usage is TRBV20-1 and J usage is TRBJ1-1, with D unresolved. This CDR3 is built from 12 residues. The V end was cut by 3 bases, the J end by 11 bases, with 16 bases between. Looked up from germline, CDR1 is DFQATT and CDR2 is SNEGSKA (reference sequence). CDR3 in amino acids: CSASEAGIAAFF. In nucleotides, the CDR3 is TGCAGTGCTAGTGAGGCGGGGATCGCGGCTTTCTTT.

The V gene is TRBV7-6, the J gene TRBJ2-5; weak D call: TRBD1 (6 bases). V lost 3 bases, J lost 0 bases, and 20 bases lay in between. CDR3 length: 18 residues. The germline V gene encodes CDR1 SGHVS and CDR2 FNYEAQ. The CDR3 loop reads CASSFYGSWDTDQETQYF. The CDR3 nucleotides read TGTGCCAGCAGCTTTTATGGTTCCTGGGACACAGACCAAGAGACCCAGTACTTC.

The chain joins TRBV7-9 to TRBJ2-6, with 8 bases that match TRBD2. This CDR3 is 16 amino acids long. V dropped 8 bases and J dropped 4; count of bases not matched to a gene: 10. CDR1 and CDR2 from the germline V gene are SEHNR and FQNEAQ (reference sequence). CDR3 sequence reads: CASSLGASGGANVLTF. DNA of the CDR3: TGTGCCAGCTCCCTAGGGGCTAGCGGGGGGGCCAACGTCCTGACTTTC.

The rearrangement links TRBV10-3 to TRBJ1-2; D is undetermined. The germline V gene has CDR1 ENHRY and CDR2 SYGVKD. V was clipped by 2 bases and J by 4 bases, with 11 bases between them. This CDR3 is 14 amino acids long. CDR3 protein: CAISENGEPYGYTF. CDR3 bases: TGTGCCATCAGTGAGAATGGGGAACCCTATGGCTACACCTTC.

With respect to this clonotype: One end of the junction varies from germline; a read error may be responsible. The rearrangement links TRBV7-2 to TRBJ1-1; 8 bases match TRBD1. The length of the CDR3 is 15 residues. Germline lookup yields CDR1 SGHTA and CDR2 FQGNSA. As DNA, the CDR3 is TGTGCCATCAGCCGCCGGACAGGGCACAACACTGAAGCTTTCTTT. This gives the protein CAISRRTGHNTEAFF. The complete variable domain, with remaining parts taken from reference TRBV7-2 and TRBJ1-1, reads GAGVSQSPSNKVTEKGKDVELRCDPISGHTALYWYRQSLGQGLEFLIYFQGNSAPDKSGLPSDRFSAERTGGSVSTLTIQRTQQEDSAVYLCAISRRTGHNTEAFFGQGTRLTVV.

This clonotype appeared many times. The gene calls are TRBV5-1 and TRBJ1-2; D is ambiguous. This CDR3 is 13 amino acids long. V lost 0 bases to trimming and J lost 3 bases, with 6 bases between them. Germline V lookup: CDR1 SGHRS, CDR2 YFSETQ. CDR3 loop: CASSLVADYGYTF. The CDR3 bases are TGCGCCAGCAGCTTGGTAGCAGACTATGGCTACACCTTC. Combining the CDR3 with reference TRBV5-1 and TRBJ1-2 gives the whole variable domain KAGVTQTPRYLIKTRGQQVTLSCSPISGHRSVSWYQQTPGQGLQFLFEYFSETQRNKGNFPGRFSGRQFSNSRSEMNVSTLELGDSALYLCASSLVADYGYTFGSGTRLTVV.

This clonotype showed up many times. The CDR3: CASSLNENYGYTF. The CDR3 DNA sequence: TGTGCCAGCAGCTTAAACGAGAACTATGGCTACACCTTC. V is TRBV7-9 and J is TRBJ1-2; D gene uncertain. The germline CDR1 and CDR2 sequences are SEHNR and FQNEAQ (reference sequence). CDR3 length: 13 residues. The V and J ends lost 2 bases and 2 bases respectively, with 6 bases between them.